The clone carrying this T cell receptor (beta chain) appeared a few times. Its antigen is unidentified. TCRdb re-analysed the RT-PCR reads in MiXCR, keeping a single row per CDR3 protein. Of fewer than 750,000 distinct CDR3 sequences detected, less than 15% appear once; the ten largest clones hold over 8.5%. The data derive from a study of response to subunit inactivated influenza vaccine. Study results and limitations: Few additional T cells are recruited per seasonal influenza vaccination, authors suggested.

V shed 2 bases and J shed 9 bases, with 18 bases lying between them. Looked up from germline, CDR1 is KGHSH and CDR2 is LQKENI. This CDR3 is 15 amino acids long. V usage is TRBV18 and J usage is TRBJ2-3, with D tentatively TRBD1 (6 bases). The source was PBMCs from blood, collected 12 days after vaccination. The TCR was taken from a man aged 45-60 years who received an inactivated influenza vaccine. CDR3 DNA: TGTGCCAGCTCACCATCGACAGGCTACCCCTTGACGCAGTATTTT. This codes for CASSPSTGYPLTQYF.